Listed here are 21 T cell receptor beta chains from one sample, sequenced in a study of T cell repertoires in cytomegalovirus infection. These receptors' antigens are unknown. From the reads, TCRdb called clonotypes with MiXCR, one entry per CDR3 protein. Here the sample spans more than 250,000 distinct CDR3 sequences, just under 25% being singletons. The specimen was cultured PBMCs, collected from culture after CMV antigen stimulation. The receptors derive from a human donor in good health (CMV status not recorded). Some clones in this sample may be carry-over from other donors' samples.

The chain is built from TRBV20-1 and TRBJ2-2; D remains ambiguous. Germline values: CDR1 DFQATT, CDR2 SNEGSKA (reference sequence). V was trimmed by 5 bases and J by 1 base, leaving 8 bases between them. This CDR3 comprises 13 residues. DNA for the CDR3: TGCAGTGCTCCCCGCCAGAACACCGGGGAGCTGTTTTTT. It is translated as CSAPRQNTGELFF.

This clonotype showed up many times. This sequence joins TRBV7-2 and TRBJ1-4, with D tentatively TRBD1 (5 bases). CDR1 and CDR2 (germline): SGHTA, FQGNSA. The CDR3 consists of 14 residues. V lost 2 bases to trimming and J lost 8 bases, with 12 bases between them. The CDR3 nucleotides read TGTGCCAGCAGCTTAAGGCAGGGTTTGGAAAAACTGTTTTTT. This gives the protein CASSLRQGLEKLFF.

The rearrangement joins TRBV10-3 to TRBJ2-5; tentatively, D is TRBD1 (5 bases). Germline CDR1 is ENHRY and CDR2 is SYGVKD. There are 12 residues in the CDR3. V shed 6 bases and J shed 1 base, with 6 bases lying between them. The CDR3 bases are TGTGCCATCAGGGACACCCAAGAGACCCAGTACTTC. Protein sequence: CAIRDTQETQYF.

The chain links TRBV20-1 to TRBJ2-7; 11 bases are shared with TRBD2. Germline assignment: CDR1 DFQATT and CDR2 SNEGSKA (reference sequence). CDR3 length equals 17 residues. The junction had 15 bases not matched to a gene; V was cut back by 1 base and J by 7 bases. The CDR3 DNA reads TGCAGTGCTAGAGTAACTAGCGGGAGAGGGGGGGTCGGGGAGCAGTACTTC. Its translation: CSARVTSGRGGVGEQYF.

Only a few counts were recorded for this clonotype. The chain joins TRBV6-6 to TRBJ2-7; TRBD2 aligns across 7 bases. Germline loops: CDR1 MNHNY, CDR2 SVGAGI (reference sequence). The length of the CDR3 is 16 residues. V shed 0 bases, J shed 2 bases, and the junction held 7 bases outside the gene matches. The CDR3 region has the DNA TGTGCCAGCAGTTACTCGAGTCTGGGGGGGGCCTACGAGCAGTACTTC. It encodes CASSYSSLGGAYEQYF.

This clonotype was recorded many times. The rearrangement uses TRBV4-1 and TRBJ2-1; D is unclear. CDR3 length equals 16 residues. V was trimmed by 2 bases and J by 3 bases, leaving 14 bases between them. Germline loops: CDR1 MGHRA, CDR2 YSYEKL. In nucleotides, the CDR3 is TGCGCCAGCAGCCAATTAGACCTAGTAGTCTACAATGAGCAGTTCTTC. As protein: CASSQLDLVVYNEQFF.

This clonotype was seen a handful of times. This rearrangement joins TRBV7-2 to TRBJ2-4; either TRBD1 or TRBD2 may fit D (6 bases each). The CDR3 loop spans 17 amino acids. V was shortened by 5 bases and J by 0 bases, with 17 bases between the two germline ends. Germline V gene sequence: CDR1 SGHTA, CDR2 FQGNSA. CDR3 DNA sequence: TGTGCCAGCAGCCCTAGGGGGGCAGGGGAAGCCAAAAACATTCAGTACTTC. Protein product: CASSPRGAGEAKNIQYF. Supplemented by reference TRBV7-2 and TRBJ2-4, the full variable domain reads GAGVSQSPSNKVTEKGKDVELRCDPISGHTALYWYRQSLGQGLEFLIYFQGNSAPDKSGLPSDRFSAERTGGSVSTLTIQRTQQEDSAVYLCASSPRGAGEAKNIQYFGAGTRLSVL.

Many counts were recorded for this clonotype. J is TRBJ1-2 and V is TRBV27; 7 bases are a match to TRBD1. Germline loops: CDR1 MNHEY, CDR2 SMNVEV (reference sequence). J lost 1 base, V lost 2 bases, and 7 bases had no gene match. This CDR3 spans 16 amino acids. CDR3 protein: CASSLGGTAFNYGYTF. CDR3 sequence (DNA): TGTGCCAGCAGTTTAGGGGGGACAGCCTTTAACTATGGCTACACCTTC.

In this sample, this clonotype turned up a few times. In DNA form, the CDR3 reads TGCGCCAGCAGCTCACAGCACGGGACAGTTACCTACAATGAGCAGTTCTTC. Translated, it gives CASSSQHGTVTYNEQFF. V and J are TRBV4-3 and TRBJ2-1; 7 bases match TRBD1. Looked up from germline, CDR1 is LGHNA and CDR2 is YSLEER. This CDR3 is built from 17 residues. With V trimmed by 5 bases and J by 2 bases, 12 bases remained unmatched.

This clonotype was seen a handful of times. The rearrangement uses TRBV19 and TRBJ1-5, with 7 bases fitting TRBD1. V trimming: 5 bases; J trimming: 6 bases; junction bases outside the gene matches: 7. CDR3 length equals 14 residues. Germline V gene sequence: CDR1 LNHDA, CDR2 SQIVND (reference sequence). The CDR3 spells CASSPDQGVQPQHF. The CDR3, as DNA: TGTGCCAGTAGTCCCGATCAGGGGGTTCAGCCCCAGCATTTT.

The chain has TRBV28 and TRBJ2-5; D is perhaps TRBD1 or TRBD2 (5 bases each). Germline CDR1 and CDR2: MDHEN and SYDVKM. The CDR3 runs to 17 residues. The V end lost 6 bases, the J end lost 7 bases, and 27 bases lay between the germline ends. The CDR3 is CASSQERLSRARGTQYF. In DNA form, the CDR3 reads TGTGCCAGCAGCCAAGAACGTTTATCCAGGGCCCGGGGGACCCAGTACTTC.

This clonotype was observed a few times. The V gene is TRBV30, the J gene TRBJ1-1; 8 positions agree with TRBD1. The ends lost 5 bases at V and 0 bases at J; junction bases unmatched: 2. The CDR3 has 13 residues. Germline values: CDR1 GTSNPN, CDR2 SVGIG (reference sequence). The CDR3 protein is CAWSTGVNTEAFF. CDR3 nucleotides: TGTGCCTGGTCGACAGGGGTGAACACTGAAGCTTTCTTT.

This chain connects TRBV6-2 or TRBV6-3 to TRBJ1-1; D remains ambiguous. Looked up from germline, CDR1 is MNHEY and CDR2 is SVGEGT. Trimming removed 7 bases at V and 0 bases at J, with 21 bases between. CDR3 length equals 17 residues. CDR3 bases: TGTGCCAGCACTCACCTGGGTGGGTGGTCGGTGAACACTGAAGCTTTCTTT. It yields the protein CASTHLGGWSVNTEAFF.

V usage is TRBV6-4 and J usage is TRBJ2-3; D is possibly TRBD2 (5 bases). The V gene lost 6 bases and the J gene lost 4 bases, with 11 bases spanning the gap. CDR1 MRHNA and CDR2 SNTAGT come from the germline V gene. This CDR3 region has 13 residues. This CDR3 reads CASSEQRADTQYF. The DNA of the CDR3 is TGTGCCAGCAGCGAGCAGAGGGCAGATACGCAGTATTTT.

The table lists this clonotype with many counts. The chain is built from TRBV7-2 and TRBJ2-2; 7 nucleotides align to TRBD1. CDR3 length: 13 amino acids. J gave up 5 bases and V 11 bases, and 8 bases lay outside the gene matches. Germline values: CDR1 SGHTA, CDR2 FQGNSA. CDR3 sequence reads: CAGTGTVTGELFF. CDR3 nucleotides: TGTGCCGGAACCGGGACAGTAACCGGGGAGCTGTTTTTT.

This clonotype was counted a few times. This chain links TRBV5-1 with TRBJ1-3, with D maybe TRBD1 (5 bases). The CDR3 loop spans 14 amino acids. Trimming stripped 5 bases from V and 4 bases from J, with 13 bases between. The germline V gene encodes CDR1 SGHRS and CDR2 YFSETQ. CDR3 in amino acids: CASSPGTVGNTIYF. CDR3 DNA: TGCGCCAGCAGTCCCGGGACGGTGGGAAACACCATATATTTT.

The V and J genes are TRBV7-8 and TRBJ1-3; 7 nucleotides align to TRBD1. The CDR3 has 17 amino acids. The germline gives CDR1 SGHVS, CDR2 FQNEAQ. V lost 5 bases to trimming and J lost 3 bases; unmatched junction nucleotides: 13. In DNA, the CDR3 is TGTGCCAGCAGCCCACTTTGGAGAGGGGGCGGTGGAAACACCATATATTTT. Translated: CASSPLWRGGGGNTIYF.

This rearrangement joins TRBV11-2 to TRBJ2-5; the D gene is possibly TRBD2 (6 bases). V shed 4 bases and J shed 6 bases, with 15 bases lying between them. Germline V gene lookup returns CDR1 SGHAT and CDR2 FQNNGV. The CDR3 runs to 14 residues. This CDR3 reads CASSSMATRKTQYF. The CDR3 coding sequence is TGTGCCAGCAGCTCTATGGCGACTAGAAAGACCCAGTACTTC.

This clonotype has a handful of counts. The V call is TRBV20-1, the J call TRBJ2-7, with TRBD1 matching over 10 bases. Trimming at V came to 0 bases and at J to 4 bases, leaving 6 bases not matched to a gene. The CDR3 has 15 amino acids. Germline V gives CDR1 DFQATT, CDR2 SNEGSKA (reference sequence). The CDR3 protein is CSAREGTGQGYEQYF. The CDR3 DNA is TGCAGTGCTAGAGAGGGGACGGGACAGGGGTACGAGCAGTACTTC.

The genes are TRBV15 and TRBJ1-2; D gene unclear. The germline gives CDR1 LNHNV, CDR2 YYDKDF (reference sequence). Trimming removed 0 bases from V and 8 bases from J, with 7 bases in between. The CDR3 contains 12 residues. CDR3 sequence (DNA): TGTGCCACCAGCAGAGACAGGATGGGCTACACCTTC. Protein product: CATSRDRMGYTF.

This clonotype was found many times. The chain carries TRBV7-9 and TRBJ2-3; 11 nucleotides match TRBD2. The V segment lost 7 bases and the J segment 4 bases; nucleotides outside the gene matches: 7. Germline CDR1 SEHNR, CDR2 FQNEAQ (reference sequence). This CDR3 has 15 residues. Written as DNA, the CDR3 is TGTGCCAGCATTAAACTAGCGGGAGCGGCAGATACGCAGTATTTT. It is translated as CASIKLAGAADTQYF.